The 2 T cell receptor beta chains reported below all come from one sample, sequenced in a study of technical replicates of blood from a handful of donors (dated by TCRdb to 2016 to 2017). Receptor libraries were prepared by the immunoSEQ multiplex PCR assay. TCRdb re-hosts the immuneACCESS table, in-frame sequences only. Its copies lack some clones; in the studies checked, an unresolved V gene accounts for under half of them, and the cause for the rest is not known. The sample includes tens of thousands of clones, with approximately 95% observed a single time. The leading ten clones occupy around 0.3% of the sample. Sequencing was done on a sample of T cells isolated from PBMCs. These receptors came from a human donor in good health.

The chain carries TRBV11-2 and TRBJ1-2, with D tentatively TRBD1 (6 bases). The CDR3 runs to 14 residues. CDR1 is SGHAT and CDR2 is FQNNGV in the germline V gene. Between the trimmed V and J ends, which lost 5 bases and 6 bases, there was a span of 16 bases. The CDR3 nucleotides are TGTGCCAGCAGCCCCCCCGGGACATGGGATGGCTACACCTTC. Protein product: CASSPPGTWDGYTF.

The chain is built from TRBV19 and TRBJ1-5; D might be TRBD1 (6 bases). Between the trimmed V and J ends, which lost 7 bases and 7 bases, there was a span of 20 bases. Germline loops: CDR1 LNHDA, CDR2 SQIVND (reference sequence). The length of the CDR3 is 15 residues. The CDR3 DNA is TGTGCCAGTACGGATCCTACAGGGCAACGGCAGCCCCAGCATTTT. This encodes CASTDPTGQRQPQHF.